Sequencing of this T cell receptor beta chain was carried out in a study of blood T cell repertoires in COVID-19. Study-level background: Some COVID-19 samples were acute and others convalescent; all came from the United States, Italy and Spain. Sources were T cells, B-cell-depleted T cells, or PBMCs; the material itself was cDNA or gDNA.

In the study's own analysis: It was from reference gene primer amplification that nucleated cell counts were estimated. Sequencing was performed with immunoSEQ multiplex PCR; in TCRdb, only in-frame clones are kept and a portion is missing. V and J calls and clone size are copied from that table; D and trimming were computed from the DNA. The table lists some 170,000 clones, about nine tenths of them singletons. This clone turned up a few times. The clonotype was recovered from a woman aged 50 to 60 with acute or convalescent COVID-19. Sample: peripheral blood.

The CDR3 DNA sequence: TGTGCCAGCAGTTACGGTAGGAGATTGTCGTCCTACGAGCAGTACTTC. This translates into CASSYGRRLSSYEQYF. The V and J genes are TRBV6-2 or TRBV6-3 and TRBJ2-7; no clear D. This CDR3 is built from 16 residues. CDR1 is MNHEY, CDR2 SVGEGT, per germline. V lost 2 bases and J 1 base, leaving 15 bases between the germline ends.